Listed below are T cell receptor beta chains from one sample, sequenced in a study of T cell responses to AZD1222 COVID-19 vaccine. Assay used: immunoSEQ multiplex PCR; TCRdb lists only in-frame clones, some missing. The data contain about 100,000 clones, around 89% of them seen just once; the ten biggest clones take up about 1.8%. The sequencing here drew on peripheral blood, taken on day 0 of AZD1222 vaccination. Receptors originate from an adult in good health. The CDR3 runs from the conserved cysteine through the conserved F or W. The order of the fields is J gene, D gene, clone size, V gene, CDR3 DNA, CDR3 protein. D genes are given only for firm matches. Size is stated for part of the rows, as once, few or many counts, or as a class when the clone is expanded.

TRBJ2-1,NA,NA,TRBV27,TGTGCCAGCAGCCGCCGTGTGGGCGGGAAGAGCTCCTACAATGAGCAGTTCTTC,CASSRRVGGKSSYNEQFF
TRBJ1-5,TRBD1,NA,TRBV10-3,TGTGCCATCAGCTCCGGGACAGGGGGCTCGATTGGCAATCAGCCCCAGCATTTT,CAISSGTGGSIGNQPQHF
TRBJ1-3,NA,NA,TRBV12-3/TRBV12-4,TGTGCCAGCAGTTTTCGGTCAGGAAACACCATATATTTT,CASSFRSGNTIYF
TRBJ2-3,TRBD1,NA,TRBV7-3,TGTGCCAGCAGCCCCAGGGGGTCGACAGATACGCAGTATTTT,CASSPRGSTDTQYF
TRBJ2-3,TRBD2,NA,TRBV6-2/TRBV6-3,TGTGCCAGCAGCTTAGCGGGAGATACGCAGTATTTT,CASSLAGDTQYF
TRBJ1-1,NA,NA,TRBV7-2,TGTGCCAGCAGCCAGGTGTACACTGAAGCTTTCTTT,CASSQVYTEAFF
TRBJ2-2,TRBD1,many,TRBV27,TGTGCCAGCAGTGAAAAACGGACAGGGGGTACCGGGGAGCTGTTTTTT,CASSEKRTGGTGELFF
TRBJ2-7,NA,NA,TRBV29-1,TGCAGCGTTGAAATGGGGGGTGGCTACGAGCAGTACTTC,CSVEMGGGYEQYF
TRBJ1-5,NA,NA,TRBV19,TGTGCCAGTAGTATAGCCCTATCAAATATCCAGCCCCAGCATTTT,CASSIALSNIQPQHF
TRBJ2-5,NA,once,TRBV15,TGTGCCACCAGCAGAGATCTAGCTGCATGGCAAGAGACCCAGTACTTC,CATSRDLAAWQETQYF
TRBJ1-3,TRBD1,NA,TRBV10-3,TGTGCCATCAGGAGAGACAGGGGATCAGGAAACACCATATATTTT,CAIRRDRGSGNTIYF
TRBJ2-1,NA,NA,TRBV28,TGTGCCAGCTACACAGGGCTCAATGAGCAGTTCTTC,CASYTGLNEQFF
TRBJ1-3,NA,NA,TRBV4-1,TGCGCCAGCAGCCCCGTCGGCCGCTCTGGAAACACCATATATTTT,CASSPVGRSGNTIYF
TRBJ2-7,NA,NA,TRBV30,TGTGCCTGGATGGGGGCTCCCCCCTACGAGCAGTACTTC,CAWMGAPPYEQYF
TRBJ1-1,NA,NA,TRBV6-5,TGTGCCAGCAGTTACTCCACACCCAACACTGAAGCTTTCTTT,CASSYSTPNTEAFF
TRBJ1-2,NA,NA,TRBV6-5,TGTGCCAGCAGTTACTTTGATGGCTACACCTTC,CASSYFDGYTF
TRBJ2-1,TRBD1,once,TRBV5-1,TGCGCCAGCAGCGCGCCCGGGACAGGGGGCAATGAGCAGTTCTTC,CASSAPGTGGNEQFF
TRBJ2-1,NA,NA,TRBV4-3,TGCGCCAGCAGCCAAGATCTGCTAGAGTACTACAATGAGCAGTTCTTC,CASSQDLLEYYNEQFF
TRBJ2-7,TRBD2,NA,TRBV6-2/TRBV6-3,TGTGCCAGCAGCTCCCCTCGGCGGGAGATCCTCGACGAGCAGTACTTC,CASSSPRREILDEQYF
TRBJ1-3,TRBD1,NA,TRBV12-5,TGTGCTAGTGGTTTGTCGACTATTACCGGGACAGGGATAGGGCCGGCCTCTGGAAACACCATATATTTT,CASGLSTITGTGIGPASGNTIYF
TRBJ2-3,TRBD1,NA,TRBV5-4,TGTGCCAGCAGCTCGAAGGGACAGCAAGGGGGACCATCCACAGATACGCAGTATTTT,CASSSKGQQGGPSTDTQYF
TRBJ2-3,NA,few,TRBV12-3/TRBV12-4,TGTGCCAGCAGTTTAGCCCCAGATACGCAGTATTTT,CASSLAPDTQYF
TRBJ2-4,TRBD2,NA,TRBV19,TGTGCCACCCAGGGACTAGCGGGAGTTGATGGCAAAAACATTCAGTACTTC,CATQGLAGVDGKNIQYF
TRBJ1-6,NA,NA,TRBV19,TGTGCCAGTAGTGCGTCCGGGACTGGCCTTATGGACCTCCACTTT,CASSASGTGLMDLHF
TRBJ2-5,NA,NA,TRBV13,TGTGCCAGTGCGGGACCGCCGATTGAGACCCAGTACTTC,CASAGPPIETQYF
TRBJ2-1,NA,NA,TRBV24-1,TGTGCCACCAGTGATTACAAGGGAGGTGGCAATGAGCAGTTCTTC,CATSDYKGGGNEQFF
TRBJ1-3,NA,few,TRBV7-9,TGTGCCACCGTTGTCTCTGGAAACACCATATATTTT,CATVVSGNTIYF
TRBJ2-1,TRBD2,NA,TRBV7-3,TGTGCCAGCAGCTCACTAGCGGGAGGGGGCAATGAGCAGTTCTTC,CASSSLAGGGNEQFF
TRBJ1-1,NA,NA,TRBV9,TGTGCCAGCAGCGCCCAGGGACCCACGTCCACTGAAGCTTTCTTT,CASSAQGPTSTEAFF
TRBJ2-2,NA,NA,TRBV27,TGTGCCAGCAGTTTCCTAACCAAGACAAGGAACACCGGGGAGCTGTTTTTT,CASSFLTKTRNTGELFF
TRBJ1-4,NA,few,TRBV7-2,TGTGCCAGCAGCTTCGGGGGGGCAAGTGAAAAACTGTTTTTT,CASSFGGASEKLFF
TRBJ2-3,NA,NA,TRBV2,TGTGCCAGCAGCCGGGACTCAAACACAGATACGCAGTATTTT,CASSRDSNTDTQYF
TRBJ2-3,NA,NA,TRBV7-2,TGTGCCAGCAGCTTACGGGGTGGGGCGAGCACAGATACGCAGTATTTT,CASSLRGGASTDTQYF
TRBJ2-7,NA,NA,TRBV28,TGTGCCAGCAGTGCCCCGGGGGAGACCTACGAGCAGTACTTC,CASSAPGETYEQYF
TRBJ2-2,NA,NA,TRBV29-1,TGCAGCGTTGGCGGACTGAACACCGGGGAGCTGTTTTTT,CSVGGLNTGELFF
TRBJ2-7,NA,NA,TRBV24-1,TGTGCCACCAGTTACAGGGCGGAAAGGTACGAGCAGTACTTC,CATSYRAERYEQYF
TRBJ2-5,TRBD2,few,TRBV5-1,TGCGCCAGCAGCCGATGGGAGGGATGGGGAGAGACCCAGTACTTC,CASSRWEGWGETQYF
TRBJ2-1,NA,NA,TRBV11-3,TGTGCCAGCAGCTTTCGAGGGAGAATATCCCGGGTGAGCCTGGGGGATGAGCAGTTCTTC,CASSFRGRISRVSLGDEQFF
TRBJ2-1,TRBD1,NA,TRBV28,TGTGCCAGCAATCAAGACAGGGGGTGGGTCAATGAGCAGTTCTTC,CASNQDRGWVNEQFF
TRBJ2-2,TRBD2,once,TRBV15,TGTGCCACCAGCAGGTCTCGGACTAGCTCCAACACCGGGGAGCTGTTTTTT,CATSRSRTSSNTGELFF
TRBJ2-7,TRBD1,NA,TRBV6-2/TRBV6-3,TGTGCCAGCAGTTATGGGACAGGGTTCTACGAGCAGTACTTC,CASSYGTGFYEQYF
TRBJ2-3,TRBD2,NA,TRBV6-1,TGTGCCAGCAGTGGGGGGACTAGCGGAAGGGGAGATACGCAGTATTTT,CASSGGTSGRGDTQYF
TRBJ1-1,NA,NA,TRBV12-3/TRBV12-4,TGTGCCAGCAGACCCGGGCCGAGGGAAGCTTTCTTT,CASRPGPREAFF
TRBJ2-7,TRBD2,NA,TRBV11-3,TGTGCCAGCAGTTCCCCATCAAGCGGGATGAGTACCTACGAGCAGTACTTC,CASSSPSSGMSTYEQYF
TRBJ2-5,TRBD2,NA,TRBV7-9,TGTGCCAGCAGCTTAGCGGCTAGCGGGAGTGAGGAGACCCAGTACTTC,CASSLAASGSEETQYF
TRBJ2-7,TRBD1,NA,TRBV27,TGTGCCAGCAGGATTCAGAGAGGGACAGACACCACCTACGAGCAGTACTTC,CASRIQRGTDTTYEQYF
TRBJ2-1,NA,NA,TRBV5-6,TGTGCCAGCAGCTTGACAGACAATGAGCAGTTCTTC,CASSLTDNEQFF
TRBJ2-1,NA,NA,TRBV6-4,TGTGCCAGCAGTGACCGGGAAAGCTCCTACAATGAGCAGTTCTTC,CASSDRESSYNEQFF
TRBJ1-1,TRBD1,NA,TRBV5-4,TGTGCCAGCAGCTTGGAGGGGGCTGGCACTGAAGCTTTCTTT,CASSLEGAGTEAFF
TRBJ1-1,TRBD1,once,TRBV7-3,TGTGCCAGCAGCCTACAGGGGGCCGAGAACACTGAAGCTTTCTTT,CASSLQGAENTEAFF
TRBJ1-1,NA,NA,TRBV19,TGTGCCAGTAGCCCCGGAGGGACTGAAGCTTTCTTT,CASSPGGTEAFF
TRBJ2-3,TRBD2,once,TRBV20-1,TGCAGTGCTAGTCGCCCTTTTCCGGTACCTAGCGGGAGCGGAGATACGCAGTATTTT,CSASRPFPVPSGSGDTQYF
TRBJ2-5,TRBD2,NA,TRBV7-6,TGTGCCAGCAGCTCCATAGCGGGATTACAAGAGACCCAGTACTTC,CASSSIAGLQETQYF
TRBJ1-3,NA,NA,TRBV28,TGTGCCAGCAGTCCCCCCCCATCTGGAAACACCATATATTTT,CASSPPPSGNTIYF